These 6 T cell receptor beta chains were all obtained from the same sample, sequenced in a study of T cell changes during pregnancy in multiple sclerosis. Clones were read by immunoSEQ multiplex PCR, and TCRdb kept only the in-frame ones, dropping some. The sample records 70,000 or so clones, around 90% being singletons. Sequences were derived from CD4+ T cells from peripheral blood mononuclear cells, sampled after pregnancy. Receptors originate from a female donor with multiple sclerosis, enrolled in a pregnancy study.

CDR3: CASSLRQGDGYTF. CDR3 bases: TGTGCCAGCAGCCTTCGGCAGGGCGATGGCTACACCTTC. The V call is TRBV7-6, the J call TRBJ1-2; D may be TRBD1 (5 bases). The CDR3 sequence is 13 residues long. Germline loops: CDR1 SGHVS, CDR2 FNYEAQ. The ends were cut back, 5 bases at V and 6 bases at J, with 13 bases in the middle. The variable domain in full, completed from reference TRBV7-6 and TRBJ1-2, reads GAGVSQSPRYKVTKRGQDVALRCDPISGHVSLYWYRQALGQGPEFLTYFNYEAQQDKSGLPNDRFSAERPEGSISTLTIQRTEQRDSAMYRCASSLRQGDGYTFGSGTRLTVV.

This chain connects TRBV7-2 to TRBJ1-1; D remains unclear. The V end was cut by 1 base, the J end by 1 base, with 7 bases between. Germline values: CDR1 SGHTA, CDR2 FQGNSA. The CDR3 is 14 residues long. For the CDR3, the DNA is TGTGCCAGCAGCTTAGGGCATTCGAACACTGAAGCTTTCTTT. Translating gives CASSLGHSNTEAFF. Combining the CDR3 with reference TRBV7-2 and TRBJ1-1 gives the whole variable domain GAGVSQSPSNKVTEKGKDVELRCDPISGHTALYWYRQSLGQGLEFLIYFQGNSAPDKSGLPSDRFSAERTGGSVSTLTIQRTQQEDSAVYLCASSLGHSNTEAFFGQGTRLTVV.

This chain connects TRBV18 to TRBJ1-1; 8 positions match TRBD1. Per the germline V gene, CDR1 is KGHSH and CDR2 is LQKENI. With V trimmed by 0 bases and J by 0 bases, 3 bases remained unmatched. This CDR3 region has 16 residues. This CDR3 is CASSPPPRGLNTEAFF. The CDR3 DNA follows: TGTGCCAGCTCACCACCCCCCAGGGGGCTGAACACTGAAGCTTTCTTT.

This clone occurred a few times. This sequence joins TRBV5-1 and TRBJ1-1; 7 bases are shared with TRBD1. V was clipped by 4 bases and J by 1 base; unmatched bases: 10. The CDR3 extends over 16 amino acids. From germline, CDR1 is SGHRS and CDR2 YFSETQ. CDR3: CASSPVRGRGNTEAFF. The CDR3 nucleotides are TGCGCCAGCAGCCCCGTGAGGGGGCGAGGGAACACTGAAGCTTTCTTT.

The chain employs TRBV11-2 and TRBJ2-3, with a weak D call TRBD2 (7 bases). Germline loops: CDR1 SGHAT, CDR2 FQNNGV. CDR3 length: 15 amino acids. V was pared by 2 bases and J by 2 bases, with 11 bases between. CDR3 bases: TGTGCCAGCAGCTTATCTGCGGGGGCCACAGATACGCAGTATTTT. The encoded protein is CASSLSAGATDTQYF.

The CDR3 nucleotides read TGTGCCTGGAGTATCATAGCGGTCAATGAGCAGTTCTTC. This translates into CAWSIIAVNEQFF. The chain recombines TRBV30 with TRBJ2-1; D might be TRBD2 (6 bases). CDR1 is GTSNPN and CDR2 is SVGIG in the germline V gene (reference sequence). The CDR3 is 13 residues long. V gave up 2 bases and J gave up 6 bases, with 11 bases separating them.